This T cell receptor beta chain was recovered during a study of OX40 agonist ivuxolimab in advanced cancers. CDR1 and CDR2 (germline): SGHKS, YYEKEE (reference sequence). This CDR3 is 15 amino acids long. Trimming removed 5 bases at V and 3 bases at J, with 14 bases between. This clone has only one observation. Data came from immunoSEQ multiplex PCR; TCRdb stores just in-frame clones and leaves some out. The repertoire holds around 36,000 clones, with 65% to 85% as singletons. The chain recombines TRBV5-5 with TRBJ2-2, with D possibly matching TRBD2 (6 bases). The clonotype comes from an adult with an advanced solid tumor such as melanoma, head and neck, liver or kidney cancer. Here the sequenced sample was CD4+ or CD8+ T cells sorted from blood, taken in a trial of the OX40 agonist ivuxolimab. CDR3 sequence reads: CASRSGGMDTGELFF. DNA for the CDR3: TGTGCCAGCAGATCCGGAGGGATGGACACCGGGGAGCTGTTTTTT.